This T cell receptor (beta chain) was captured by sequencing in a study of blood T cell repertoires in COVID-19. Background on the study: Some COVID-19 samples were acute and others convalescent; all came from the United States, Italy and Spain. PBMCs, B-cell-depleted T cells, or T cells provided the cDNA or gDNA that made up the material.

In the authors' workflow: Amplifying reference gene primers gave estimates of nucleated cell counts. Method: immunoSEQ multiplex PCR; TCRdb's copy keeps in-frame clones and lacks some. The V and J calls and clone size come from that table; D and trimming were worked out from the DNA. In the table there are roughly 250,000 clones, approximately 80% of which are singletons. CDR3 size: 16 residues. V lost 4 bases to trimming and J lost 0 bases; unmatched junction nucleotides: 7. Germline values: CDR1 MNHEY, CDR2 SVGAGI. The gene calls are TRBV6-5 and TRBJ1-1; 8 bases map to TRBD1. Sequenced material: peripheral blood. The source of this sequence is a human donor in a cohort sampled during active COVID-19. The CDR3 DNA is TGTGCCAGCAGTTTCAGACAGGGGACATTGAACACTGAAGCTTTCTTT. As protein: CASSFRQGTLNTEAFF.